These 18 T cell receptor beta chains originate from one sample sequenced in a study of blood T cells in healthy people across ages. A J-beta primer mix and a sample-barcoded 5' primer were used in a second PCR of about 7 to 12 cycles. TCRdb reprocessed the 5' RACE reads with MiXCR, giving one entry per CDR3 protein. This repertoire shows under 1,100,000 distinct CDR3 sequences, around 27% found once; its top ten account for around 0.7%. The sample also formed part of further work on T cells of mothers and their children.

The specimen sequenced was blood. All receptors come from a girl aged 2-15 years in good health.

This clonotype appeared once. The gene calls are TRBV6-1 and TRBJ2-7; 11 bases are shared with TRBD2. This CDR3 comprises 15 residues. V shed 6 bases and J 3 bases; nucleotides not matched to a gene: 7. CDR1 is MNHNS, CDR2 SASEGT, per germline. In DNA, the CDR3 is TGTGCCAGCAGGATCGGGACTAGCGGTGACTACGAGCAGTACTTC. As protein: CASRIGTSGDYEQYF.

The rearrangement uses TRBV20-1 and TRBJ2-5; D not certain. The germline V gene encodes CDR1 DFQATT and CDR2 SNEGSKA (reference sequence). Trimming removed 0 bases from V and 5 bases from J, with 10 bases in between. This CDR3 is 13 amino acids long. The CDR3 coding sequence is TGCAGTGCTAGAGACGGCAGAGTGGAGACCCAGTACTTC. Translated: CSARDGRVETQYF.

CDR3 bases: TGTGCCAGCAGACTGTTAATACAGGGGTCCGAAGAGACCCAGTACTTC. Protein: CASRLLIQGSEETQYF. The chain combines TRBV28 with TRBJ2-5, with TRBD1 matching 7 bases. CDR1 is MDHEN and CDR2 is SYDVKM in the germline V gene. J lost 3 bases, V lost 6 bases, and 13 bases had no gene match. CDR3 length equals 16 residues.

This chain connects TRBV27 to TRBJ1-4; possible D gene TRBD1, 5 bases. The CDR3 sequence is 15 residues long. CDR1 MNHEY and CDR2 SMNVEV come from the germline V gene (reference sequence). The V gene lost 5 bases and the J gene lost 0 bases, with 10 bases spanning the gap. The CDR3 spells CASSSRGATNEKLFF. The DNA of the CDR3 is TGTGCCAGCAGTAGCCGGGGGGCAACTAATGAAAAACTGTTTTTT.

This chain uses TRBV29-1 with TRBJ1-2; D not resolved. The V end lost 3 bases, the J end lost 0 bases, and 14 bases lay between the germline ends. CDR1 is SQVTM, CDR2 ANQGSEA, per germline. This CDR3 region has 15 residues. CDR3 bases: TGCAGCGTTGATGAAGGGAGCGGGTCTAACTATGGCTACACCTTC. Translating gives CSVDEGSGSNYGYTF. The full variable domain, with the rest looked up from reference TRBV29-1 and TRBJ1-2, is SAVISQKPSRDICQRGTSLTIQCQVDSQVTMMFWYRQQPGQSLTLIATANQGSEATYESGFVIDKFPISRPNLTFSTLTVSNMSPEDSSIYLCSVDEGSGSNYGYTFGSGTRLTVV.

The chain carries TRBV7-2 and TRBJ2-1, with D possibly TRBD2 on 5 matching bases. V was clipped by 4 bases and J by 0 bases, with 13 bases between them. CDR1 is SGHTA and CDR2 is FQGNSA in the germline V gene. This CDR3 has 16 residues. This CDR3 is CASSSIALSSYNEQFF. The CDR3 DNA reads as TGTGCCAGCAGCTCCATAGCGCTAAGCTCCTACAATGAGCAGTTCTTC.

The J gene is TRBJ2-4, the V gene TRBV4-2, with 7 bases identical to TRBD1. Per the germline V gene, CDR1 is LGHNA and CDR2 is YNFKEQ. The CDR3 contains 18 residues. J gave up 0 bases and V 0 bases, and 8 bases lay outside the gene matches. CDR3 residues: CASSQDPVDRLAKNIQYF. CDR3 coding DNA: TGTGCCAGCAGCCAAGATCCAGTGGACAGGCTAGCCAAAAACATTCAGTACTTC.

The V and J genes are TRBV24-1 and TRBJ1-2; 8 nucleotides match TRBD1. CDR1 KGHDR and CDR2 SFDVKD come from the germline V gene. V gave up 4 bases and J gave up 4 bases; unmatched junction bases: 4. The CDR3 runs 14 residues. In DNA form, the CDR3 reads TGTGCCACCAGTGACCCCGGGACAGGCTATGGCTACACCTTC. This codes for CATSDPGTGYGYTF.

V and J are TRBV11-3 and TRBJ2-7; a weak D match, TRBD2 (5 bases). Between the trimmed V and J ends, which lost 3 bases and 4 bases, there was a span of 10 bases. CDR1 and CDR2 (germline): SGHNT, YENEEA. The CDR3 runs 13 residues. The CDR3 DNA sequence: TGTGCCAGCAGCTTCACCGAGCGGTACGAGCAGTACTTC. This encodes CASSFTERYEQYF.

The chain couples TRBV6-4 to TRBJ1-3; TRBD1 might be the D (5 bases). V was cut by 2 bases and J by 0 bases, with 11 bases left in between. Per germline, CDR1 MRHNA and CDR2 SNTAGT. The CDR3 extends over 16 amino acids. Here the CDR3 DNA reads TGTGCCAGCAGTGACGTGGGACGGAACTCTGGAAACACCATATATTTT. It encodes CASSDVGRNSGNTIYF.

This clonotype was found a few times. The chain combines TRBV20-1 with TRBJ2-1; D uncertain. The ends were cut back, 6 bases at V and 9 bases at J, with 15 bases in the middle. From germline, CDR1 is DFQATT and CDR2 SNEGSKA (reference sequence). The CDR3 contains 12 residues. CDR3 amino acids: CSAEALSSEQFF. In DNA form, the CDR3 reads TGCAGTGCCGAAGCCCTTAGTAGTGAGCAGTTCTTC.

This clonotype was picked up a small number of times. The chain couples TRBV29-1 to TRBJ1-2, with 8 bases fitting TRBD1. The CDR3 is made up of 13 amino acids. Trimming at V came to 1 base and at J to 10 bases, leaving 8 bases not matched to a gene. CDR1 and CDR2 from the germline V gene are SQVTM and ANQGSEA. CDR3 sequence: CSVEVGTGRVYTF. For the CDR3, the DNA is TGCAGCGTTGAAGTAGGGACAGGTAGAGTCTACACCTTC.

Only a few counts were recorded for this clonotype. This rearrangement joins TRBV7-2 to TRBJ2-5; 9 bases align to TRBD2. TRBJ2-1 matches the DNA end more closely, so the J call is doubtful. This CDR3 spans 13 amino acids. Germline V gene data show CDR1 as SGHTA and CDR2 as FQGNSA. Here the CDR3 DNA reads TGTGCCAGCAGCCCTTCTAGCGGGATTGAGCAGTTCTTC. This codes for CASSPSSGIEQFF.

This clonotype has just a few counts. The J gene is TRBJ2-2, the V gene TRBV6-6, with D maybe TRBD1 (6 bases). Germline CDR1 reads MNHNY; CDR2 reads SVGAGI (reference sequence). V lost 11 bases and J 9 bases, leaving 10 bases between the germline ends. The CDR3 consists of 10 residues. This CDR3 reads CAAQGRELFF. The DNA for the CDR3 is TGTGCCGCACAGGGCAGGGAGCTGTTTTTT.

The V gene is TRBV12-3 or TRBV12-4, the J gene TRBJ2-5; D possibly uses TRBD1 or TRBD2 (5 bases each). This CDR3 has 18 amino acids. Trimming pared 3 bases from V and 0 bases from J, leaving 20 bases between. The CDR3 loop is CASSFEGRAGSYQETQYF. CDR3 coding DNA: TGTGCCAGCAGTTTTGAGGGAAGGGCAGGGAGCTACCAAGAGACCCAGTACTTC.

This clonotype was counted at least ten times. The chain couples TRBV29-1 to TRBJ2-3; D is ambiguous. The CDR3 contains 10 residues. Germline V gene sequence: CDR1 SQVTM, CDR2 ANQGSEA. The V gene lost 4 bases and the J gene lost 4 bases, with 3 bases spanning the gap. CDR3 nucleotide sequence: TGCAGCGTTGGGGCAGATACGCAGTATTTT. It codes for CSVGADTQYF.

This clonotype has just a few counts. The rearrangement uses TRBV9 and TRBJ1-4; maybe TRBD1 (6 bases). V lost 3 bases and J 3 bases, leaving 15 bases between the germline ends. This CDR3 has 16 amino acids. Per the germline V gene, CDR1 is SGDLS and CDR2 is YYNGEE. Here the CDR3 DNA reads TGTGCCAGCAGCGCCTCGGGGGCGTCGGCTAATGAAAAACTGTTTTTT. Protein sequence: CASSASGASANEKLFF.

DNA of the CDR3: TGTGCCAGCAGCCCCAACCGGGACAGCGTCTATGGCTACACCTTC. This sequence encodes CASSPNRDSVYGYTF. The V gene is TRBV9, the J gene TRBJ1-2, with 7 positions matching TRBD1. V was pared by 4 bases and J by 4 bases, with 10 bases of the junction left unmatched. The CDR3 contains 15 residues. Germline V gives CDR1 SGDLS, CDR2 YYNGEE.